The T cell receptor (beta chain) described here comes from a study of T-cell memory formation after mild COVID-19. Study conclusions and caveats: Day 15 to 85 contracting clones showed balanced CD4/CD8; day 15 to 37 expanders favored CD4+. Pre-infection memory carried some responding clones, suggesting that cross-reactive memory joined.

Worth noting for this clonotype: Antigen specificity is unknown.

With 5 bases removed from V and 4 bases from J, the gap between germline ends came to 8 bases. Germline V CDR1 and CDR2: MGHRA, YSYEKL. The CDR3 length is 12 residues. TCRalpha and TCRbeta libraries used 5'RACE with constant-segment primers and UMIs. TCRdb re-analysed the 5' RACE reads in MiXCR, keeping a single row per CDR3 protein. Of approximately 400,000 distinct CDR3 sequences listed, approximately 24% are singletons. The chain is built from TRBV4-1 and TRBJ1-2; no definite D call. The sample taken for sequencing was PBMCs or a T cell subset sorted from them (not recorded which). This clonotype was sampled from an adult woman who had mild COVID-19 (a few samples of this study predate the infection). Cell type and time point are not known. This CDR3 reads CASSADIYGYTF. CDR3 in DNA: TGCGCCAGCAGCGCCGACATCTATGGCTACACCTTC.